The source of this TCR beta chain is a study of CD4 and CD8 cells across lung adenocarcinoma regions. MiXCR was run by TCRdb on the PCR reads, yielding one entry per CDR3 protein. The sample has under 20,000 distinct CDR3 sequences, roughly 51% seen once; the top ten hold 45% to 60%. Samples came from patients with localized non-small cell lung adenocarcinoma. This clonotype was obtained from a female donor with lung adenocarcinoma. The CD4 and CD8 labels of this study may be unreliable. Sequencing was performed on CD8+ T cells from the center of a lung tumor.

The CDR3: CASSRGLAGRDAETQYF. CDR3 DNA: TGTGCCAGCAGTCGGGGACTCGCGGGCCGTGACGCAGAGACCCAGTACTTC. J is TRBJ2-5 and V is TRBV6-1, with D perhaps matching TRBD2 (6 bases). Trimming removed 5 bases from V and 4 bases from J, with 23 bases in between. CDR1 and CDR2 (germline): MNHNS, SASEGT. This CDR3 has 17 residues.